This TCR beta chain stems from a study of T-cell reconstitution after alpha-beta-depleted transplantation in children. This CDR3 region has 13 residues. Trimming took 7 bases from V and 3 from J, leaving 13 bases between them. The germline CDR1 and CDR2 sequences are DFQATT and SNEGSKA (reference sequence). The library targeted TCRbeta and was prepared with unique molecular identifiers. TCRdb re-called the PCR reads through MiXCR, storing one row per CDR3 protein. This table holds around 600,000 distinct CDR3 sequences, about 10% found once. Sequenced material: PBMCs from the stem cell graft donor, taken from the stem cell graft. This sequence was found in a human donor who donated a stem cell graft to a child with acute myeloid leukemia. This sequence joins TRBV20-1 and TRBJ1-5; no definite D call. In DNA, the CDR3 is TGCAGTGTAGGCGCGACGAACAATCAGCCCCAGCATTTT. It is translated as CSVGATNNQPQHF.